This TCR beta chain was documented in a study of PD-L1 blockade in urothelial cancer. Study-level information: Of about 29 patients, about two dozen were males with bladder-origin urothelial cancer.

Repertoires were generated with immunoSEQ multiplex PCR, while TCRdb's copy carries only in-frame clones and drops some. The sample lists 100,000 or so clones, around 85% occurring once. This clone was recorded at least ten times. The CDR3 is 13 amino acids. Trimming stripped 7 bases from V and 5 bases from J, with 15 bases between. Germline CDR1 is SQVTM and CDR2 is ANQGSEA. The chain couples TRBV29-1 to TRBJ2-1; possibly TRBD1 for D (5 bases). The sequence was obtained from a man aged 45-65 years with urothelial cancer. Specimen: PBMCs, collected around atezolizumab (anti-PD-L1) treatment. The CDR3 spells CSAHWAGNNEQFF. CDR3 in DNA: TGCAGCGCCCACTGGGCAGGGAACAATGAGCAGTTCTTC.